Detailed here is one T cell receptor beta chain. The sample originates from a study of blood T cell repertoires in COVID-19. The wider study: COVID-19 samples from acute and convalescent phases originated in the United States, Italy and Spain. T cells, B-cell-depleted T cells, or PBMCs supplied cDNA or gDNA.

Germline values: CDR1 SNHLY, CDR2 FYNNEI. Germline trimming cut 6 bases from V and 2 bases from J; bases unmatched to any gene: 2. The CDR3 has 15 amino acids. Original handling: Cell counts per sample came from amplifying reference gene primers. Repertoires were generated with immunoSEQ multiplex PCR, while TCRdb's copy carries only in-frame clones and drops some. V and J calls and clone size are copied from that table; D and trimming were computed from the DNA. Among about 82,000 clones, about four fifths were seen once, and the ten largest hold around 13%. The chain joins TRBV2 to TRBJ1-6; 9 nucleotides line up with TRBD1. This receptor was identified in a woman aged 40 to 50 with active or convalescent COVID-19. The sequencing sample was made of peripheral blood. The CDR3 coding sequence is TGTGCCAGCAGCCGACAGGGGGCCTATAATTCACCCCTCCACTTT. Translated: CASSRQGAYNSPLHF.